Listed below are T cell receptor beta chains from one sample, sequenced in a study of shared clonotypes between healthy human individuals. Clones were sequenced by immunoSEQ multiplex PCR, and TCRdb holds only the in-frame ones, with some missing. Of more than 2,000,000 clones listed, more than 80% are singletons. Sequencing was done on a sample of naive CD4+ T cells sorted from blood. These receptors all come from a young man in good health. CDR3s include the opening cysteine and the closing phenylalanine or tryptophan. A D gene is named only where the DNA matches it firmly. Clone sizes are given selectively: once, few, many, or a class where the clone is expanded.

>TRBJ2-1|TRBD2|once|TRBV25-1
CASSGGAGVSYNEQFF
TGTGCCAGCAGTGGAGGAGCGGGAGTCTCCTACAATGAGCAGTTCTTC
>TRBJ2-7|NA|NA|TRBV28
CASSLMMGNSYEQYF
TGTGCCAGCAGTTTAATGATGGGGAACTCCTACGAGCAGTACTTC
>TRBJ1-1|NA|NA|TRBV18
CASSRRVMNTEAFF
TGTGCCAGCTCACGCCGGGTCATGAACACTGAAGCTTTCTTT
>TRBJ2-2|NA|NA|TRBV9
CASSVTVSNTGELFF
TGTGCCAGCAGCGTTACCGTCTCTAACACCGGGGAGCTGTTTTTT
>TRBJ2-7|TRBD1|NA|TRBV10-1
CASSDGGRGFYEQYF
TGCGCCAGCAGTGATGGAGGCAGGGGGTTTTACGAGCAGTACTTC
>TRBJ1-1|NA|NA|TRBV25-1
CASSAGQTNTEAFF
TGTGCCAGCAGCGCGGGACAAACGAACACTGAAGCTTTCTTT
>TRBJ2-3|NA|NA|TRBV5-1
CASSLAWGQGGADTQYF
TGCGCCAGCAGCTTGGCCTGGGGGCAGGGAGGCGCAGATACGCAGTATTTT
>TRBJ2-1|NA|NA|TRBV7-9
CASSPTGVVYNEQFF
TGTGCCAGCAGCCCGACAGGCGTTGTTTACAATGAGCAGTTCTTC
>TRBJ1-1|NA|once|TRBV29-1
CSVKATNTEAFF
TGCAGCGTTAAGGCCACGAACACTGAAGCTTTCTTT
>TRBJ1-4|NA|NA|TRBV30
CAWSPGQEKLFF
TGTGCCTGGAGTCCCGGACAGGAAAAACTGTTTTTT
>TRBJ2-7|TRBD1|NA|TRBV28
CASRDWDRVGGEQYF
TGTGCCAGCAGGGACTGGGACAGGGTTGGTGGAGAGCAGTACTTC
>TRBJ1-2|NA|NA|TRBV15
CATSRDLGPSLYGYTF
TGTGCCACCAGCAGAGACTTGGGACCGTCGTTGTATGGCTACACCTTC
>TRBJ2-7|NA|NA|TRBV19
CASSIADGGHEQYF
TGTGCCAGTAGTATAGCTGACGGGGGACACGAGCAGTACTTC
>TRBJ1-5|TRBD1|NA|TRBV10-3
CAISRDRGVNQPQHF
TGTGCCATCAGCCGGGACAGGGGGGTCAATCAGCCCCAGCATTTT
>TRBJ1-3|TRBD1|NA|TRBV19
CASSSDRGSGNTIYF
TGTGCCAGTAGCTCGGACAGGGGGTCTGGAAACACCATATATTTT
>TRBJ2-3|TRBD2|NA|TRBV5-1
CASSLRLAGGNTQYF
TGCGCCAGCAGCTTGCGGCTAGCGGGAGGCAATACGCAGTATTTT
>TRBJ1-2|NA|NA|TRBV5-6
CASSLGPGIYGYTF
TGTGCCAGCAGCTTGGGACCAGGGATCTATGGCTACACCTTC
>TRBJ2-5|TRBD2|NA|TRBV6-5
CASSYTSGGQETQYF
TGTGCCAGCAGTTACACTAGCGGGGGCCAAGAGACCCAGTACTTC
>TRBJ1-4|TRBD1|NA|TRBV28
CASSGTRTGGREKLFF
TGTGCCAGCAGTGGGACCAGGACAGGGGGGAGGGAAAAACTGTTTTTT
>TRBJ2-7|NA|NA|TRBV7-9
CASSFTGLTGYEQYF
TGTGCCAGCAGCTTCACCGGTTTGACGGGTTACGAGCAGTACTTC
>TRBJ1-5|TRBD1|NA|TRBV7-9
CASSLIGQVYVCQPQHF
TGTGCCAGCAGCTTAATCGGACAGGTCTACGTGTGTCAGCCCCAGCATTTT
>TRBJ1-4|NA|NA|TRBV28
CASSGSKTTNEKLFF
TGTGCCAGCAGTGGGAGCAAGACAACTAATGAAAAACTGTTTTTT
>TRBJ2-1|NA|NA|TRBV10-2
CASSESRYNEQFF
TGCGCCAGCAGTGAGTCGAGGTACAATGAGCAGTTCTTC
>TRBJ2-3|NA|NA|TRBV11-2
CASSLIWGQEDTQYF
TGTGCCAGCAGCTTAATATGGGGGCAAGAAGATACGCAGTATTTT
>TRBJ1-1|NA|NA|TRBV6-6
CASSYLMAGPEAFF
TGTGCCAGCAGTTACTTGATGGCAGGTCCTGAAGCTTTCTTT
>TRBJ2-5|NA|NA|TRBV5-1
CASSLEPGQETQYF
TGCGCCAGCAGCTTGGAGCCAGGACAAGAGACCCAGTACTTC
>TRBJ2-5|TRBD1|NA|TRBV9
CASSRVGGTGPETQYF
TGTGCCAGCAGCCGAGTAGGAGGGACAGGGCCGGAGACCCAGTACTTC
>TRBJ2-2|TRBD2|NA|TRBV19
CATSAGLELGELFF
TGTGCCACCTCAGCGGGACTAGAGCTCGGGGAGCTGTTTTTT
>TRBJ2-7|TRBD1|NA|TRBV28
CASRNQGAGNGEQYF
TGTGCCAGCAGAAACCAGGGGGCGGGTAACGGCGAGCAGTACTTC
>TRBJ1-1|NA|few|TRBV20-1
CSAGATPEAFF
TGCAGTGCTGGGGCAACCCCTGAAGCTTTCTTT
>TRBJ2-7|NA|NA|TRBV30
CAWRGAGPYEQYF
TGTGCCTGGCGGGGGGCCGGACCCTACGAGCAGTACTTC